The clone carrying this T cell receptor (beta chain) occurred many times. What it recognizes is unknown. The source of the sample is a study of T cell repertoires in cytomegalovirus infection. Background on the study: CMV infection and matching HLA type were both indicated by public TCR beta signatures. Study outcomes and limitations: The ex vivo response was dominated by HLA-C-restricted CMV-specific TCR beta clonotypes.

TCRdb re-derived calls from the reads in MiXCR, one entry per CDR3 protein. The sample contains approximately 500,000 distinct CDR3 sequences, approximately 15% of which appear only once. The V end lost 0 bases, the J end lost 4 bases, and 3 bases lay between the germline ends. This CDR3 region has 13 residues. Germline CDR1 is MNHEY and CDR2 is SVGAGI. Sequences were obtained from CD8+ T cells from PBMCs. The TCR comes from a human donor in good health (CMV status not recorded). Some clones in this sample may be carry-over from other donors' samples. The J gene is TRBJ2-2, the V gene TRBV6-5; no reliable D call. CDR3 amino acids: CASSYSLTGELFF. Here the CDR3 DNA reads TGTGCCAGCAGTTACTCCCTCACCGGGGAGCTGTTTTTT.